The present entry profiles one T cell receptor (beta chain) with its context. Trimming removed 4 bases from V and 4 bases from J, with 11 bases in between. Germline values: CDR1 SNHLY, CDR2 FYNNEI. The CDR3 has 13 residues. Method: immunoSEQ multiplex PCR; TCRdb's copy keeps in-frame clones and lacks some. The table includes 2,000 to 2,500 clones, over 85% detected once. Patients got ipilimumab 1 mg/kg beginning 14 to 28 days post-transplant. This sample was taken from a study of ipilimumab plus nivolumab after autologous stem cell transplantation. The sequencing here drew on PBMCs, taken in a trial of ipilimumab plus nivolumab as post-transplant consolidation. The receptor was derived from a male donor with primary mediastinal lymphoma. V is TRBV2 and J is TRBJ2-7; D remains ambiguous. CDR3 sequence (DNA): TGTGCCAGCAGTGTGTCCCCGACTTACGAGCAGTACTTC. This gives the protein CASSVSPTYEQYF.